Below are 16 T cell receptor beta chains sequenced from a single sample in a study of cytomegalovirus exposure and HLA in healthy donors. The PCR employed 60 Vbeta primers together with 13 Jbeta primers. Assay used: immunoSEQ multiplex PCR; TCRdb lists only in-frame clones, some missing. The table has some 120,000 clones, roughly 78% seen once; the top ten hold 1%. The sequenced sample was PBMCs. The receptors stem from a man aged 40-49 years in good health and CMV-seronegative.

The chain recombines TRBV2 with TRBJ1-5; D remains unclear. Germline-derived CDR1 and CDR2 are SNHLY and FYNNEI. Trimming cost V 6 bases and J 0 bases, with 12 bases left between them. The CDR3 is 15 amino acids. Here the CDR3 DNA reads TGTGCCAGCAGCCCGAACATGGCTAGCAATCAGCCCCAGCATTTT. The encoded protein is CASSPNMASNQPQHF. Together with reference TRBV2 and TRBJ1-5, the CDR3 gives the full variable domain: EPEVTQTPSHQVTQMGQEVILRCVPISNHLYFYWYRQILGQKVEFLVSFYNNEISEKSEIFDDQFSVERPDGSNFTLKIRSTKLEDSAMYFCASSPNMASNQPQHFGDGTRLSIL.

The chain combines TRBV21-1 with TRBJ1-1; the table gives TRBD1 as D, unverified against the DNA. TRBV21-1 is reported as a pseudogene. The CDR3 runs 18 residues. CDR3 loop: CASSKDAGQGAMNTEAFF. CDR3 sequence (DNA): TGTGCCAGCAGCAAAGATGCGGGACAGGGGGCAATGAACACTGAAGCTTTCTTT.

The CDR3 DNA reads TGTGCCAGCAGCCCGGCAGGTTCCTACGAGCAGTACTTC. Translated, it gives CASSPAGSYEQYF. The chain is built from TRBV28 and TRBJ2-7; unclear D gene. The V and J ends lost 6 bases and 1 base respectively, with 10 bases between them. In germline, CDR1 is MDHEN, CDR2 SYDVKM. This CDR3 comprises 13 residues. Full variable domain (rest looked up from reference TRBV28 and TRBJ2-7): DVKVTQSSRYLVKRTGEKVFLECVQDMDHENMFWYRQDPGLGLRLIYFSYDVKMKEKGDIPEGYSVSREKKERFSLILESASTNQTSMYLCASSPAGSYEQYFGPGTRLTVT.

This chain uses TRBV30 with TRBJ2-7, with D uncertain. The CDR3 spans 12 residues. CDR1 GTSNPN and CDR2 SVGIG come from the germline V gene (reference sequence). The V and J ends lost 0 bases and 4 bases respectively, with 7 bases between them. The DNA for the CDR3 is TGTGCCTGGAGTGTGGTAGTGTACGAGCAGTACTTC. Its protein is CAWSVVVYEQYF.

This clone was counted only a few times. The chain employs TRBV4-2 and TRBJ2-7; TRBD2 matches 16 bases. After removal of 1 base from V and 4 bases from J, the junction contained 7 bases not matched to a gene. This CDR3 region has 18 residues. In germline, CDR1 is LGHNA, CDR2 YNFKEQ. DNA of the CDR3: TGTGCCAGCAGCCAAGCGGGACTAGCGGGGGGGCCGGGTTACGAGCAGTACTTC. Protein sequence: CASSQAGLAGGPGYEQYF.

The chain uses TRBV28 and TRBJ2-2, with D possibly TRBD2 on 6 matching bases. Germline CDR1 is MDHEN and CDR2 is SYDVKM. Between the trimmed V and J ends, which lost 2 bases and 2 bases, there was a span of 12 bases. The CDR3 loop spans 16 amino acids. DNA of the CDR3: TGTGCCAGCAGTTTACCGGGACTCCTAAACACCGGGGAGCTGTTTTTT. The encoded protein is CASSLPGLLNTGELFF.

The V call is TRBV18, the J call TRBJ2-7, with D possibly matching TRBD1 (6 bases). The CDR3 is 14 residues long. Per germline, CDR1 KGHSH and CDR2 LQKENI. V dropped 6 bases and J dropped 2 bases, with 14 bases sitting between them. CDR3 nucleotides: TGTGCCAGCTCTCTGGGGGCGGTAACCTACGAGCAGTACTTC. It translates to CASSLGAVTYEQYF.

The CDR3 loop reads CSAGGGINTGELFF. The CDR3 DNA reads TGCAGCGCCGGCGGGGGGATTAACACCGGGGAGCTGTTTTTT. The V call is TRBV29-1, the J call TRBJ2-2, with 8 bases fitting TRBD2. There are 14 residues in the CDR3. After removal of 7 bases from V and 2 bases from J, the junction contained 6 bases not matched to a gene. The V gene's germline CDR1 is SQVTM and CDR2 ANQGSEA.

This clone was observed a few times. The J gene is TRBJ1-5, the V gene TRBV27; perhaps TRBD1 as D (6 bases). In germline, CDR1 is MNHEY, CDR2 SMNVEV (reference sequence). The CDR3 contains 13 residues. Trimming cost V 6 bases and J 2 bases, with 8 bases left between them. The CDR3 DNA is TGTGCCAGCAGATCAGGGGGCAATCAGCCCCAGCATTTT. The encoded protein is CASRSGGNQPQHF.

The V and J genes are TRBV19 and TRBJ2-3; D gene uncertain. The CDR3 loop spans 11 amino acids. Trimming took off 4 bases at V and 6 bases at J, with 5 bases between the two ends. Germline V gene lookup returns CDR1 LNHDA and CDR2 SQIVND (reference sequence). The CDR3 bases are TGTGCCAGTAGTACAGCGGATACGCAGTATTTT. Translation: CASSTADTQYF.

Comments on this clone: A read error may account for a junction end that differs from germline. Different DNA sequences within this sample yield the same CDR3. This sequence joins TRBV30 and TRBJ1-6; tentative D call: TRBD1 (6 bases). CDR1 and CDR2 (germline): GTSNPN, SVGIG (reference sequence). CDR3 length equals 12 residues. The CDR3 reads CALNRVNSPLHF. CDR3 bases: TGTGCCTTAAACAGGGTCAATTCCCCCCTCCACTTT.

The CDR3 reads CASSTDLGSGNTIYF. Here the CDR3 DNA reads TGTGCCAGCAGCACGGACTTGGGGTCTGGAAACACCATATATTTT. V is TRBV5-4 and J is TRBJ1-3, with D unresolved. The length of the CDR3 is 15 residues. The germline V and J ends were trimmed by 4 bases and 1 base, with 12 bases remaining between them. Germline V CDR1 and CDR2: SGHNT, YYREEE (reference sequence).

This chain joins TRBV11-3 and TRBJ2-1, with D possibly TRBD2 on 6 matching bases. Trimming removed 4 bases from V and 6 bases from J, with 13 bases in between. CDR3 length equals 14 residues. Germline CDR1 reads SGHNT; CDR2 reads YENEEA. CDR3 coding DNA: TGTGCCAGCAGCTCTACCCGGGGGAGCAATGAGCAGTTCTTC. This codes for CASSSTRGSNEQFF.

V gene TRBV29-1 combines with J gene TRBJ2-3; D ambiguous. Germline values: CDR1 SQVTM, CDR2 ANQGSEA. The CDR3 has 15 residues. The V gene lost 4 bases and the J gene lost 0 bases, with 14 bases spanning the gap. The chain's CDR3 is CSVAPGPPSTDTQYF. In nucleotides, the CDR3 is TGCAGCGTTGCACCGGGTCCTCCTAGCACAGATACGCAGTATTTT.

Worth noting for this clone: Other DNA sequences from this sample encode an identical CDR3 as well. This sequence joins TRBV2 and TRBJ1-2, with 9 bases fitting TRBD1. The V and J ends lost 6 bases and 2 bases, in that order; junction bases with no gene match: 4. Germline assignment: CDR1 SNHLY and CDR2 FYNNEI. This CDR3 contains 14 residues. CDR3 sequence (DNA): TGTGCCAGCAGCGAACAGGGGGCGAACTATGGCTACACCTTC. Encoded protein: CASSEQGANYGYTF.

The table lists this clone with a count of one. This sequence joins TRBV19 and TRBJ2-1; the D is unclear. Between the trimmed V and J ends, which lost 4 bases and 5 bases, there was a span of 12 bases. Germline CDR1 and CDR2: LNHDA and SQIVND (reference sequence). The CDR3 loop spans 14 amino acids. DNA of the CDR3: TGTGCCAGTAGTAGGGCTCGCCAGGACAATGAGCAGTTCTTC. Its translation is CASSRARQDNEQFF. The full variable domain, completed using reference TRBV19 and TRBJ2-1, is DGGITQSPKYLFRKEGQNVTLSCEQNLNHDAMYWYRQDPGQGLRLIYYSQIVNDFQKGDIAEGYSVSREKKESFPLTVTSAQKNPTAFYLCASSRARQDNEQFFGPGTRLTVL.